This T cell receptor (beta chain) was sequenced during a study of blood T cell repertoires in COVID-19 (dated by TCRdb to the early 2020s). For the wider study: Samples from collaborators originated in the United States, Italy and Spain and spanned both the acute and convalescent phases of COVID-19. The prospective study material was composed of cDNA or gDNA derived from T cells, B-cell-depleted T cells, or PBMCs. Subjects who had been exposed to COVID-19, were actively infected with it, or had recovered from it provided the deeply sampled blood TCRbeta repertoires that made up the dataset. The repertoires were released in a freely available public database intended as a resource for research on the immune response to SARS-CoV-2. Samples came from the ongoing ImmuneRACE study (first 160 participants) plus 1,254 subjects from 6 global collaborators. Sample metadata almost always included a de-identified subject ID, COVID-19 status, age in years and sex. Where available, HLA class I and class II types were obtained from metadata supplied by the sample provider rather than from assay-based typing. Study-wide conclusions, independent of this receptor: How much clinical and demographic metadata was included differed by source and by participant, and the metadata was provided uncurated.

As for this clone: Its antigen has not been determined. No clone much larger than this one lies a single base away; base qualities are absent.

Each collaborating institution followed its own protocols to collect whole blood in K2EDTA tubes. For TCRbeta analysis, collaborator samples were shipped as frozen whole blood, as isolated PBMCs, or as DNA extracted from either sample type. The immunoSEQ Assay, a bias-controlled multiplex PCR, was used to amplify TCRbeta CDR3 regions from genomic DNA. Concerning the study's data processing: Nucleated cell counts per sample were estimated from amplification of reference gene primers within the assay. To quantify the absolute abundance of each unique TCRbeta CDR3 rearrangement, sequence reads were collapsed and filtered. Productive Simpson clonality was computed per sample as the square root of Simpson's diversity index over productive rearrangements. TCRdb retrieved this table from immuneACCESS and kept in-frame rearrangements only. Not all clones are present; in checked studies, unresolved V genes account for under half, and no reason is known for the remainder. V, J and clone size reflect that table, while D and trimming were determined from the DNA. This sample comprises roughly 350,000 clones, roughly 90% of them detected only once. More than 3% of the sample comes from the top ten.

Relative to germline, V is missing 3 bases and J is missing 4 bases, with 8 bases of the junction outside any gene match. CDR1 and CDR2 are read off the germline V gene as KGHSH and LQKENI. Counted from cysteine to phenylalanine, this CDR3 has 15 amino acids. Left in the record is the CDR3 DNA by itself, 45 bases read in frame from the first base. The TCR was taken from a woman aged 45-65 years with active or convalescent COVID-19. The sample was peripheral blood. The chain is made from TRBV18 and TRBJ1-2, with TRBD1 identical over 7 junction bases. The bases are TGTGCCAGCTCACCGACAGGGCTATCCTCCTATGGCTACACCTTC. This encodes CASSPTGLSSYGYTF.